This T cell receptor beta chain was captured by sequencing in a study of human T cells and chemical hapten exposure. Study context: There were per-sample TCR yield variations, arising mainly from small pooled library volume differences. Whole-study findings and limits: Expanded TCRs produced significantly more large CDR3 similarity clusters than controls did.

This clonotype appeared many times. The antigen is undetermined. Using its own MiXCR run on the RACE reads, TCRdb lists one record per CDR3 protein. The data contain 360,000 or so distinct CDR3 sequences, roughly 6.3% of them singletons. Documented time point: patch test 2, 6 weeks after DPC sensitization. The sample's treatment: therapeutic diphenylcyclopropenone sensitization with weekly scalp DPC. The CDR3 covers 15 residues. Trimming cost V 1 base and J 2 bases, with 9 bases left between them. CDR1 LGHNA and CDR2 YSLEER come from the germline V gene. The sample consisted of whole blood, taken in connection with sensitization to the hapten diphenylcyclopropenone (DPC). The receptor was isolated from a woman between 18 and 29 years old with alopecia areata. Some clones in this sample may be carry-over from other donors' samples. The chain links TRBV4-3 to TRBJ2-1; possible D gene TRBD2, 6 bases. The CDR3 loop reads CASSQGGEAYNEQFF. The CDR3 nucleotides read TGCGCCAGCAGCCAAGGAGGGGAGGCCTACAATGAGCAGTTCTTC.